The next 31 T cell receptor beta chains were all read from a single sample in a study of blood T cells in healthy people across ages. Primed by a sample-barcoded 5' primer and a J-beta primer mix, a second PCR proceeded for about 6 to 12 cycles. One entry per CDR3 protein, called by TCRdb with MiXCR from the 5' RACE reads. Of 1.8 million or so distinct CDR3 sequences in the sample, about 39% are singletons; the top ten hold 20% to 25%. Sequences were obtained from blood. The receptors derive from a human donor in good health.

In its sample, this clonotype was seen a few times. This rearrangement joins TRBV29-1 to TRBJ2-3; D is ambiguous. Trimming shortened V by 3 bases and J by 6 bases, and 16 bases separated the two germline ends. Germline CDR1 is SQVTM and CDR2 is ANQGSEA. The CDR3 spans 14 residues. The CDR3 sequence: CSVETLVQADTQYF. CDR3 nucleotides: TGCAGCGTTGAGACGTTAGTGCAAGCTGATACGCAGTATTTT.

This clonotype occurred once. The chain employs TRBV29-1 and TRBJ2-5, with 10 nucleotides matching TRBD2. The CDR3 totals 14 residues. Germline V gene data show CDR1 as SQVTM and CDR2 as ANQGSEA. J gave up 1 base and V 3 bases, and 2 bases lay outside the gene matches. The CDR3 bases are TGCAGCGTTGACCTAGCGGGGGCCCAAGAGACCCAGTACTTC. Amino acids: CSVDLAGAQETQYF.

Concerning this clonotype itself: The CDR3 carries no conserved terminal phenylalanine or tryptophan, so it likely arises from a read error. The chain is built from TRBV20-1 and TRBJ1-2, with D tentatively TRBD1 (5 bases). Germline V gene data show CDR1 as DFQATT and CDR2 as SNEGSKA (reference sequence). Trimming removed 6 bases at V and 1 base at J, with 12 bases between. The CDR3 loop spans 13 amino acids. The chain's CDR3 is CSARPGFNYGYTL. DNA of the CDR3: TGCAGTGCGCGACCAGGGTTTAACTATGGCTACACCCTC.

The gene calls are TRBV6-2 or TRBV6-3 and TRBJ2-1; D remains unclear. Germline V CDR1 and CDR2: MNHEY, SVGEGT. The CDR3 covers 15 residues. Trimming removed 1 base at V and 0 bases at J, with 7 bases between. CDR3 protein: CASSYWGSSYNEQFF. In nucleotides, the CDR3 is TGTGCCAGCAGTTACTGGGGAAGCTCCTACAATGAGCAGTTCTTC.

This clonotype has more than one count but fewer than ten. CDR3 sequence: CSALIGGALETQYF. The DNA for the CDR3 is TGCAGTGCGCTAATCGGGGGGGCCCTTGAGACCCAGTACTTC. This chain connects TRBV20-1 to TRBJ2-5; 8 positions match TRBD2. The CDR3 loop spans 14 amino acids. Per the germline V gene, CDR1 is DFQATT and CDR2 is SNEGSKA (reference sequence). Trimming at V came to 6 bases and at J to 5 bases, leaving 11 bases not matched to a gene.

The table lists this clonotype with a few counts. The chain carries TRBV27 and TRBJ2-3, with 8 bases fitting TRBD1. Per the germline V gene, CDR1 is MNHEY and CDR2 is SMNVEV (reference sequence). After removal of 2 bases from V and 6 bases from J, the junction contained 7 bases not matched to a gene. The CDR3 is made up of 15 amino acids. The CDR3 bases are TGTGCCAGCAGTTTAAGACAGGGGACGGTCGATACGCAGTATTTT. This encodes CASSLRQGTVDTQYF.

The rearrangement joins TRBV12-3 or TRBV12-4 to TRBJ2-4; D perhaps matches TRBD2 (6 bases). V was pared by 4 bases and J by 1 base, with 8 bases between. This CDR3 is built from 14 residues. The CDR3 nucleotides read TGTGCCAGCAGTTACGGGGGTGCCAAAAACATTCAGTACTTC. Its protein is CASSYGGAKNIQYF.

The chain recombines TRBV20-1 with TRBJ1-1; weak D call: TRBD1 (6 bases). Germline loops: CDR1 DFQATT, CDR2 SNEGSKA (reference sequence). The CDR3 loop spans 15 amino acids. V shed 5 bases and J shed 1 base, with 17 bases lying between them. The CDR3: CSAPDGTRGNTEAFF. Written as DNA, the CDR3 is TGCAGTGCTCCCGACGGGACAAGGGGGAACACTGAAGCTTTCTTT.

J is TRBJ2-2 and V is TRBV12-3 or TRBV12-4; D is unresolved. V was cut by 3 bases and J by 7 bases, with 6 bases left in between. CDR3 length: 12 residues. The CDR3 reads CASSFNVGELFF. CDR3 coding DNA: TGTGCCAGCAGTTTTAATGTCGGGGAGCTGTTTTTT.

The J gene is TRBJ1-4, the V gene TRBV12-3 or TRBV12-4; the D is unclear. The CDR3 consists of 13 residues. V was pared by 4 bases and J by 4 bases, with 7 bases between. The CDR3 sequence is CASSWSDNEKLFF. In DNA, the CDR3 is TGTGCCAGCAGTTGGTCAGATAATGAAAAACTGTTTTTT.

V gene TRBV29-1 combines with J gene TRBJ2-1, with D perhaps assigned TRBD1 or TRBD2 (6 bases each). V was shortened by 8 bases and J by 7 bases, with 18 bases between the two germline ends. Germline-derived CDR1 and CDR2 are SQVTM and ANQGSEA. This CDR3 spans 13 amino acids. This CDR3 is CSIPPGGRNEQFF. The CDR3 DNA reads as TGCAGCATTCCCCCCGGGGGCAGAAATGAGCAGTTCTTC.

This chain joins TRBV18 and TRBJ2-1; the D gene is possibly TRBD1 (5 bases). Germline CDR1 and CDR2: KGHSH and LQKENI. CDR3 length: 13 amino acids. V lost 4 bases, J lost 8 bases, and 12 bases lay in between. Here the CDR3 reads CASSLTDTHEQFF. In DNA, the CDR3 is TGTGCCAGCTCACTAACGGACACCCATGAGCAGTTCTTC.

The rearrangement uses TRBV29-1 and TRBJ1-1, with D maybe TRBD1 (5 bases). The CDR3 sequence is 15 residues long. The germline V gene encodes CDR1 SQVTM and CDR2 ANQGSEA. Trimming took off 4 bases at V and 4 bases at J, with 19 bases between the two ends. This CDR3 reads CSVGTRQSSGTEAFF. The CDR3 DNA reads as TGCAGCGTTGGGACCCGACAGTCCTCGGGCACTGAAGCTTTCTTT.

This clonotype was seen only once. The J gene is TRBJ1-5, the V gene TRBV19; 7 nucleotides agree with TRBD1. The V gene's germline CDR1 is LNHDA and CDR2 SQIVND (reference sequence). After removal of 6 bases from V and 5 bases from J, the junction contained 7 bases not matched to a gene. The CDR3 extends over 14 amino acids. The chain's CDR3 is CASSQQGRYQPQHF. Written as DNA, the CDR3 is TGTGCCAGTAGCCAACAGGGGCGCTATCAGCCCCAGCATTTT.

This clonotype showed up just a few times. The V and J genes are TRBV10-3 and TRBJ2-7; D is undetermined. The CDR3 loop spans 14 amino acids. With 4 bases removed from V and 2 bases from J, the gap between germline ends came to 12 bases. Germline CDR1 is ENHRY and CDR2 is SYGVKD. CDR3 in amino acids: CAISASDGTYEQYF. DNA for the CDR3: TGTGCCATCAGTGCTTCTGACGGAACCTACGAGCAGTACTTC.

The chain has TRBV7-9 and TRBJ2-3, with unresolved D. Germline CDR1 and CDR2: SEHNR and FQNEAQ (reference sequence). Deletions cut 0 bases from V and 2 bases from J, with 9 bases between. The CDR3 is 15 amino acids. CDR3 DNA: TGTGCCAGCAGCTTAGCCAGCTCATCCACAGATACGCAGTATTTT. Its protein is CASSLASSSTDTQYF.

This chain joins TRBV15 and TRBJ1-5, with D possibly being TRBD1 (5 bases). Trimming removed 2 bases from V and 9 bases from J, with 14 bases in between. Looked up from germline, CDR1 is LNHNV and CDR2 is YYDKDF (reference sequence). The CDR3 is 14 amino acids. The chain's CDR3 is CATSRLQGSGPQHF. The CDR3, as DNA: TGTGCCACCAGCAGACTTCAGGGAAGCGGGCCCCAGCATTTT. Variable domain in full (rest from reference TRBV15 and TRBJ1-5): DAMVIQNPRYQVTQFGKPVTLSCSQTLNHNVMYWYQQKSSQAPKLLFHYYDKDFNNEADTPDNFQSRRPNTSFCFLDIRSPGLGDTAMYLCATSRLQGSGPQHFGDGTRLSIL.

The chain carries TRBV15 and TRBJ1-1; no reliable D call. The CDR3 runs 16 residues. Germline V gene lookup returns CDR1 LNHNV and CDR2 YYDKDF (reference sequence). Trimming shortened V by 2 bases and J by 0 bases, and 13 bases separated the two germline ends. DNA for the CDR3: TGTGCCACCAGCAGACCCGAGCGGATGGTGAACACTGAAGCTTTCTTT. Translation: CATSRPERMVNTEAFF.

The chain has TRBV28 and TRBJ1-2, with a possible D match to TRBD1 (5 bases). Germline CDR1 reads MDHEN; CDR2 reads SYDVKM. Trimming left V 2 bases short and J 4 bases short, with 14 bases between. The CDR3 totals 15 residues. CDR3 sequence (DNA): TGTGCCAGCAGTTTACCCCGAGGGGAGGGCTATGGCTACACCTTC. Encoded protein: CASSLPRGEGYGYTF.

The chain joins TRBV30 to TRBJ2-7, with 9 bases matching TRBD2. CDR1 is GTSNPN, CDR2 SVGIG, per germline (reference sequence). J gave up 7 bases and V 1 base, and 5 bases lay outside the gene matches. This CDR3 contains 13 residues. CDR3 sequence (DNA): TGTGCCTGGAGTGGTCTAGCGGGGAGGGAGCAGTACTTC. Protein: CAWSGLAGREQYF.

Notes on this clonotype: The junction departs from the called germline gene at one end, perhaps through a read error. The gene calls are TRBV3-1 and TRBJ2-7, with TRBD1 matching over 9 bases. CDR3 size: 16 residues. CDR1 is LGHDT and CDR2 is YNNKEL in the germline V gene (reference sequence). The CDR3 bases are TGTGCCGGCAGCCAAGTAGGGACAGGGCGAACCTACGAGCAGTACTTC. This encodes CAGSQVGTGRTYEQYF.

This clonotype was counted a few times. The V gene is TRBV3-1, the J gene TRBJ1-2; no clear D gene. Germline V gene sequence: CDR1 LGHDT, CDR2 YNNKEL (reference sequence). V lost 8 bases and J 8 bases, leaving 18 bases between the germline ends. The CDR3 contains 13 residues. CDR3 DNA: TGTGCCAGCGGCTGGACGGGCGATGGAGGCTACACCTTC. Translation: CASGWTGDGGYTF.

The V call is TRBV4-3, the J call TRBJ2-1, with D perhaps assigned TRBD1 or TRBD2 (5 bases each). The V and J ends lost 3 bases and 1 base respectively, with 10 bases between them. The CDR3 covers 15 residues. Germline values: CDR1 LGHNA, CDR2 YSLEER. CDR3 residues: CASSHLGPSYNEQFF. In nucleotides, the CDR3 is TGCGCCAGCAGCCATCTGGGACCGTCCTACAATGAGCAGTTCTTC.

The rearrangement uses TRBV20-1 and TRBJ2-5; TRBD2 agrees at 8 bases. The CDR3 covers 16 residues. Germline CDR1 and CDR2: DFQATT and SNEGSKA (reference sequence). Trimming at V came to 0 bases and at J to 4 bases, leaving 10 bases not matched to a gene. Here the CDR3 reads CSARDVSGGSLETQYF. The CDR3 bases are TGCAGTGCTAGAGATGTAAGCGGGGGTTCTTTAGAGACCCAGTACTTC.

This chain uses TRBV28 with TRBJ2-5; possible D gene TRBD1, 6 bases. There are 14 residues in the CDR3. The germline V gene has CDR1 MDHEN and CDR2 SYDVKM. The CDR3 loop reads CASIDRREQETQYF. CDR3 DNA: TGTGCTTCGATAGACAGGAGAGAGCAAGAGACCCAGTACTTC.

V usage is TRBV20-1 and J usage is TRBJ2-1; TRBD2 agrees at 7 bases. The CDR3 spans 16 residues. From germline, CDR1 is DFQATT and CDR2 SNEGSKA (reference sequence). The CDR3 nucleotides read TGCAGCCCCCGAGACCCCGGGGGGAAAATGTACAATGAGCAGTTCTTC. This translates into CSPRDPGGKMYNEQFF.

V is TRBV6-2 or TRBV6-3 and J is TRBJ2-4; 10 bases match TRBD1. The CDR3 is 14 residues long. Germline V CDR1 and CDR2: MNHEY, SVGEGT. V lost 8 bases to trimming and J lost 3 bases; unmatched junction nucleotides: 4. This CDR3 is CASDRGQVKNIQYF. As DNA, the CDR3 is TGTGCCAGCGACAGGGGGCAGGTCAAAAACATTCAGTACTTC.

Comment on this clonotype: The CDR3 end shows no conserved phenylalanine or tryptophan, and so a read error is likely. The genes are TRBV7-6 and TRBJ2-7; 7 nucleotides agree with TRBD1. The length of the CDR3 is 15 residues. Germline CDR1 SGHVS, CDR2 FNYEAQ. The CDR3, as DNA: TGTACCAGCAGCTTAGGGGGCGGAAGCTCCTACGAGCAGTACTTG. This sequence encodes CTSSLGGGSSYEQYL.

The rearrangement uses TRBV4-3 and TRBJ1-5; D ambiguous. This CDR3 has 15 amino acids. V lost 4 bases to trimming and J lost 6 bases, with 16 bases between them. The germline V gene encodes CDR1 LGHNA and CDR2 YSLEER. DNA of the CDR3: TGCGCCAGCAGCCGCAATGGACGGATAGGTCAGCCCCAGCATTTT. It is translated as CASSRNGRIGQPQHF.

Written as DNA, the CDR3 is TGTGCCAGCAGTGGAACCGCCCCGGGACAGGTGGACACAGATACGCAGTATTTT. It yields the protein CASSGTAPGQVDTDTQYF. The V and J genes are TRBV6-1 and TRBJ2-3; the match to TRBD1 covers 8 bases. With V trimmed by 4 bases and J by 2 bases, 14 bases remained unmatched. Germline V lookup: CDR1 MNHNS, CDR2 SASEGT. The CDR3 extends over 18 amino acids.

This clonotype was detected a few times. V usage is TRBV2 and J usage is TRBJ2-1; D remains unclear. Trimming cost V 8 bases and J 12 bases, with 14 bases left between them. CDR3 length equals 11 residues. Germline V gene lookup returns CDR1 SNHLY and CDR2 FYNNEI. The CDR3, as DNA: TGTGCCAGCGGGCATGAATTTGGGCAGTTCTTC. Amino acids: CASGHEFGQFF.